This T cell receptor (beta chain) is drawn from a study of blood T cell repertoires in COVID-19 (dated by TCRdb to about 2020). Broadly, across the study: The collaborator samples originated in the United States, Italy and Spain and spanned the acute and convalescent phases of COVID-19. The prospective study material was composed of cDNA or gDNA derived from T cells, B-cell-depleted T cells, or PBMCs. Deeply sampled blood TCRbeta repertoires from subjects exposed to, actively infected with, or recovered from COVID-19 were included in the dataset. A freely available public database, intended as a resource for researchers studying the immune response to SARS-CoV-2, is where the repertoires were released. Samples came from the ongoing ImmuneRACE study (first 160 participants) plus 1,254 subjects from 6 global collaborators. A de-identified subject ID, COVID-19 status, age in years and sex were almost always included in the sample metadata. Where available, HLA class I and class II types were taken from metadata supplied by the sample provider and were not determined by assay-based typing.

At the junction V is shortened by 8 bases and J by 3 bases, with 14 bases in between. The CDR3 contains 14 residues, cysteine and phenylalanine counted. The entry retains the CDR3 DNA only, 42 bases that are in frame from base 1. Sequences MDHEN (CDR1) and SYDVKM (CDR2) are obtained from the germline V gene. The immunoSEQ Assay, a bias-controlled multiplex PCR, was used to amplify TCRbeta CDR3 regions from genomic DNA. The published analysis was carried out like this. Nucleated cell counts per sample were estimated from amplification of reference gene primers within the assay. To quantify the absolute abundance of each unique TCRbeta CDR3 rearrangement, sequence reads were collapsed and filtered. For each sample, productive Simpson clonality was calculated as the square root of Simpson's diversity index over productive rearrangements. The source is immuneACCESS, and TCRdb retained only in-frame sequences with V and J called. Part of the clones is not carried over; for the studies checked, unresolved V genes explain less than half of this, and the remainder is unexplained. D and trimming were read from the DNA, whereas the V and J calls and clone size are those reported in that table. The sample yields some 260,000 clones; roughly nine tenths were counted once. Just under 6.5% of the sample goes to the ten largest clones.

Participants in the prospective study were aged 18 to 89 years, lived in over 20 United States geographic areas, and enrolled through a virtual design. In the prospective study, cohorts were assigned on the basis of participant-reported clinical history obtained from a screening survey and a study questionnaire. Each participant in the prospective study had whole blood, serum and a nasopharyngeal or oropharyngeal swab collected by mobile phlebotomists. Over a roughly 2-month period, participants in the prospective study had the option of providing additional blood draws and questionnaires. Prospective study blood samples were shipped either frozen or at room temperature before DNA extraction. Study-level results and caveats: The quantity of clinical and demographic metadata differed by source and by participant and was supplied without curation.

The count of this clone is one. The target of this receptor is not known. Base qualities are missing; no much larger clone stands one base away. This clonotype was obtained from a young woman with acute COVID-19. Sequences were obtained from PBMCs or T cells enriched from blood (not recorded which). The sequence is built from TRBV28 and TRBJ1-3; the D gene is perhaps TRBD1, from 5 matching bases. The DNA sequence is TGTGCCAGCGGATTAGGGGAGGATGGAAACACCATATATTTT. It codes for CASGLGEDGNTIYF.